A single sample gave rise to the 23 T cell receptor beta chains below, sequenced in a study of blood T cells in healthy people across ages (dated by TCRdb to the mid-2010s). Libraries were constructed by 5' RACE. TCRdb records Illumina HiSeq 2500 as the sequencer. The second PCR ran for roughly 6 to 11 cycles and used a J-beta primer mix along with a sample-barcoded 5' primer. TCRdb reprocessing: public reads trimmed at Q25 with fastp, clones called with MiXCR, in-frame beta chains kept. Here each entry gathers all rows of one CDR3 protein and keeps the most common genes and DNA. The sample has 710,000 or so distinct CDR3 sequences on record, approximately 30% of them singletons. The biggest ten clones account for 15% of the sample. Specimen: blood. These receptors were collected from a woman older than 75 in good health. Donor details come from another sample of the same person, matched by shared clones.

CDR3 coding DNA: TGTGCCAGTATTATGACTAGCGGACCCTACAATGAGCAGTTCTTC. Its translation: CASIMTSGPYNEQFF. The chain has TRBV6-1 and TRBJ2-1; 9 nucleotides line up with TRBD2. J lost 2 bases, V lost 9 bases, and 8 bases had no gene match. CDR1 and CDR2 (germline): MNHNS, SASEGT. The CDR3 has 15 residues.

A remark on this clonotype: This could be a read error, since a much larger clone is one nucleotide away. This chain links TRBV20-1 with TRBJ2-1; 8 bases match TRBD2. Germline V gene lookup returns CDR1 DFQATT and CDR2 SNEGSKA (reference sequence). Unmatched junction bases numbered 12, after V lost 3 bases and J lost 8 bases. This CDR3 region has 15 residues. The CDR3 coding sequence is TGCAGTGCTAGGACCGGGACTAGTTGGTGCTATGAGCAGTTCTTC. Translated: CSARTGTSWCYEQFF.

This clonotype was detected ten times or more. The chain has TRBV7-9 and TRBJ2-7; D possibly corresponds to TRBD1 (6 bases). CDR1 and CDR2 from the germline V gene are SEHNR and FQNEAQ (reference sequence). V was cut by 5 bases and J by 4 bases, with 12 bases left in between. The length of the CDR3 is 13 residues. CDR3 DNA sequence: TGTGCCAGCAGCGAGGAACAGGGTTACGAGCAGTACTTC. Encoded protein: CASSEEQGYEQYF. Complete variable domain (other parts from reference TRBV7-9 and TRBJ2-7): DTGVSQNPRHKITKRGQNVTFRCDPISEHNRLYWYRQTLGQGPEFLTYFQNEAQLEKSRLLSDRFSAERPKGSFSTLEIQRTEQGDSAMYLCASSEEQGYEQYFGPGTRLTVT.

In its sample, this clonotype was seen a few times. The chain combines TRBV7-3 with TRBJ2-3; 7 nucleotides line up with TRBD2. The CDR3 has 15 residues. V trimming: 3 bases; J trimming: 3 bases; junction bases outside the gene matches: 6. Per the germline V gene, CDR1 is SGHTA and CDR2 is FQGTGA. CDR3 bases: TGTGCCAGCAGCTTTGGACTAGAGAGGACAGATACGCAGTATTTT. This translates into CASSFGLERTDTQYF.

This clonotype has just one count. The junction departs from the called germline gene at one end, perhaps through a read error. The rearrangement uses TRBV20-1 and TRBJ1-2, with 9 positions matching TRBD1. Germline CDR1 DFQATT, CDR2 SNEGSKA (reference sequence). This CDR3 region has 14 residues. The CDR3 DNA is TGTAGTGTTGGGGGGACAGGGAATAGGTATGGCTACACCTTC. Translating gives CSVGGTGNRYGYTF.

At least ten counts were recorded for this clonotype. Written as DNA, the CDR3 is TGCGCCAGCAGCCGCACCCCTTTAGACAATGAGCAGTTCTTC. It translates to CASSRTPLDNEQFF. The V call is TRBV5-1, the J call TRBJ2-1; D is unresolved. The CDR3 has 14 amino acids. The V end lost 4 bases, the J end lost 5 bases, and 13 bases lay between the germline ends. CDR1 is SGHRS, CDR2 YFSETQ, per germline.

Ten or more counts support this clonotype. The chain carries TRBV27 and TRBJ2-7; 8 positions agree with TRBD1. The germline gives CDR1 MNHEY, CDR2 SMNVEV (reference sequence). This CDR3 comprises 15 residues. The V segment lost 6 bases and the J segment 2 bases; nucleotides outside the gene matches: 9. DNA for the CDR3: TGTGCCAGCAGCCGAAAGGGACAGGCCCCCTACGAGCAGTACTTC. Its protein is CASSRKGQAPYEQYF.

This clonotype was counted at least ten times. The J gene is TRBJ1-2, the V gene TRBV9; D gene unclear. Germline CDR1 is SGDLS and CDR2 is YYNGEE. Trimming stripped 3 bases from V and 2 bases from J, with 14 bases between. This CDR3 has 15 amino acids. CDR3 bases: TGTGCCAGCAGCGCGGGCCGTACTGAGAACTATGGCTACACCTTC. It specifies CASSAGRTENYGYTF. The entire variable domain, with the rest obtained from reference TRBV9 and TRBJ1-2, is as follows: DSGVTQTPKHLITATGQRVTLRCSPRSGDLSVYWYQQSLDQGLQFLIQYYNGEERAKGNILERFSAQQFPDLHSELNLSSLELGDSALYFCASSAGRTENYGYTFGSGTRLTVV.

Notes on this clonotype: This clone may be a read error of a much larger clone one base away. The rearrangement links TRBV7-9 to TRBJ2-5; maybe TRBD1 (6 bases). The CDR3 consists of 16 residues. Germline assignment: CDR1 SEHNR and CDR2 FQNEAQ (reference sequence). V lost 8 bases, J lost 11 bases, and 30 bases lay in between. CDR3 residues: CASSRTGGKVVNEQYF. The CDR3, as DNA: TGTGCCAGCTCCCGTACTGGGGGCAAGGTTGTGAATGAGCAGTACTTC.

This clonotype was recorded at least ten times. The V and J genes are TRBV10-3 and TRBJ2-7, with TRBD2 identical over 13 bases. V lost 0 bases, J lost 3 bases, and 11 bases stayed unmatched. The germline CDR1 and CDR2 sequences are ENHRY and SYGVKD. The CDR3 extends over 19 amino acids. DNA for the CDR3: TGTGCCATCAGTGAGTCGACGTTGACTAGCGGGGGGTTCCTCTACGAGCAGTACTTC. It translates to CAISESTLTSGGFLYEQYF.

This clonotype was observed many times. The rearrangement links TRBV2 to TRBJ2-4; unclear D gene. Trimming took 6 bases from V and 0 from J, leaving 6 bases between them. The CDR3 runs 13 residues. Germline-derived CDR1 and CDR2 are SNHLY and FYNNEI. CDR3 amino acids: CASSPGAKNIQYF. As DNA, the CDR3 is TGTGCCAGCAGCCCAGGAGCCAAAAACATTCAGTACTTC. The full variable domain, with the rest looked up from reference TRBV2 and TRBJ2-4, is EPEVTQTPSHQVTQMGQEVILRCVPISNHLYFYWYRQILGQKVEFLVSFYNNEISEKSEIFDDQFSVERPDGSNFTLKIRSTKLEDSAMYFCASSPGAKNIQYFGAGTRLSVL.

This clonotype occurred many times. This chain joins TRBV7-8 and TRBJ2-3; 12 nucleotides line up with TRBD2. Per the germline V gene, CDR1 is SGHVS and CDR2 is FQNEAQ. After removal of 7 bases from V and 3 bases from J, the junction contained 14 bases not matched to a gene. The CDR3 sequence is 18 residues long. In nucleotides, the CDR3 is TGTGCCAGCACCTCCCGGGCTAGCGGGGGGGCAGGTACAGATACGCAGTATTTT. It specifies CASTSRASGGAGTDTQYF.

The chain recombines TRBV4-2 with TRBJ2-7; 7 nucleotides match TRBD2. The CDR3 length is 15 residues. V trimming: 1 base; J trimming: 7 bases; junction bases outside the gene matches: 10. Germline CDR1 reads LGHNA; CDR2 reads YNFKEQ. The CDR3 spells CASSQVSSGYNEQYF. The CDR3 bases are TGTGCCAGCAGCCAAGTCTCTAGCGGTTACAATGAGCAGTACTTC.

This clonotype was observed a handful of times. Since a much larger clone is just one base distant, this may be a read error. The chain uses TRBV27 and TRBJ1-2; D is ambiguous. This CDR3 has 14 residues. Germline V gene sequence: CDR1 MNHEY, CDR2 SMNVEV (reference sequence). CDR3 protein: CASRLSAGISGYTF. The DNA for the CDR3 is TGTGCCAGCAGGTTATCAGCGGGGATCAGCGGCTACACCTTC.

Ten or more counts support this clonotype. The chain's CDR3 is CSARREGIEQFF. The CDR3 region has the DNA TGCAGTGCTAGAAGGGAGGGGATTGAGCAGTTCTTC. The rearrangement uses TRBV20-1 and TRBJ2-1; 7 nucleotides agree with TRBD2. The ends lost 2 bases at V and 9 bases at J; junction bases unmatched: 4. CDR1 and CDR2 (germline): DFQATT, SNEGSKA (reference sequence). The CDR3 has 12 amino acids.

On this clonotype: A read error may be the cause here, since a much bigger clone is one base away. CDR3 protein: CASSSRQGAYEQYF. The CDR3, as DNA: TGTGCCAGCAGCAGTAGACAGGGGGCGTACGAGCAGTACTTC. This chain uses TRBV7-2 with TRBJ2-7; 10 bases are a match to TRBD1. Germline-derived CDR1 and CDR2 are SGHTA and FQGNSA. The trim removed 5 bases at V and 4 bases at J, leaving 5 bases unmatched. This CDR3 spans 14 amino acids. Supplemented by reference TRBV7-2 and TRBJ2-7, the full variable domain reads GAGVSQSPSNKVTEKGKDVELRCDPISGHTALYWYRQSLGQGLEFLIYFQGNSAPDKSGLPSDRFSAERTGGSVSTLTIQRTQQEDSAVYLCASSSRQGAYEQYFGPGTRLTVT.

In this sample, this clonotype turned up many times. The rearrangement joins TRBV5-1 to TRBJ1-6, with 8 bases fitting TRBD1. Trimming took 4 bases from V and 7 from J; bases not matched to a gene: 13. CDR1 is SGHRS, CDR2 YFSETQ, per germline. This CDR3 has 17 amino acids. CDR3 nucleotides: TGCGCCAGCAGCCAAGGGGACAGGCCCATATGGAATTCACCCCTCCACTTT. Amino acid sequence: CASSQGDRPIWNSPLHF.

This clonotype was counted at least ten times. This chain connects TRBV19 to TRBJ2-7; tentatively, D is TRBD1 (6 bases). Trimming took off 8 bases at V and 0 bases at J, with 11 bases between the two ends. There are 13 residues in the CDR3. Germline CDR1 and CDR2: LNHDA and SQIVND (reference sequence). The CDR3 DNA reads TGTGCCAGTCAACCGGACAGCTCCTACGAGCAGTACTTC. Protein sequence: CASQPDSSYEQYF. The full variable domain, in which reference TRBV19 and TRBJ2-7 provide the parts outside the CDR3, is DGGITQSPKYLFRKEGQNVTLSCEQNLNHDAMYWYRQDPGQGLRLIYYSQIVNDFQKGDIAEGYSVSREKKESFPLTVTSAQKNPTAFYLCASQPDSSYEQYFGPGTRLTVT.

This clonotype came up many times. The genes are TRBV7-2 and TRBJ2-3, with TRBD2 matching over 16 bases. The V gene's germline CDR1 is SGHTA and CDR2 FQGNSA. CDR3 size: 18 residues. The V gene end was trimmed by 4 bases and the J gene end by 1 base; junction bases not matched to a gene: 5. The CDR3 DNA follows: TGTGCCAGCAGCTCGGGACTAGCGGGGGGGCCTCGCACAGATACGCAGTATTTT. Translation gives CASSSGLAGGPRTDTQYF.

This clonotype was counted many times. The chain is built from TRBV7-4 and TRBJ2-5, with unresolved D. V was pared by 3 bases and J by 3 bases, with 26 bases between. The germline V gene has CDR1 SGHVT and CDR2 SQSDAQ. The CDR3 has 19 residues. The CDR3, as DNA: TGTGCCAGCAGCTTGGCCCCACCCGCGTGTTGCAGGTCCGAAGAGACCCAGTACTTC. Protein product: CASSLAPPACCRSEETQYF.

The rearrangement uses TRBV7-2 and TRBJ2-1, with a weak D call TRBD2 (6 bases). The assigned J gene may be wrong: the sequence end matches TRBJ2-7 better. The CDR3 length is 14 residues. The germline V gene has CDR1 SGHTA and CDR2 FQGNSA. CDR3 nucleotides: TGTGCCAGCAGACTTAGCGGTACCTACAATGAGCAGTACTTC. Protein sequence: CASRLSGTYNEQYF.

The chain is built from TRBV7-2 and TRBJ2-7; D perhaps matches TRBD1 (6 bases). The J call may not be correct, given that the DNA end is closer to TRBJ2-5. Germline loops: CDR1 SGHTA, CDR2 FQGNSA. The CDR3 length is 14 residues. CDR3 nucleotides: TGTGCCAGCAGCTTAGATGCAGGGGAAGAGACCCAGTACTTC. This gives the protein CASSLDAGEETQYF.

This clonotype was recorded at least ten times. J is TRBJ2-5 and V is TRBV7-2, with a weak D call TRBD2 (7 bases). Deletions cut 1 base from V and 2 bases from J, with 17 bases between. CDR3 length: 17 amino acids. The germline gives CDR1 SGHTA, CDR2 FQGNSA. The CDR3 reads CASSLDKGGGDQETQYF. The CDR3 coding sequence is TGTGCCAGCAGCTTAGACAAAGGGGGAGGGGATCAAGAGACCCAGTACTTC.